Listed here are 30 T cell receptor beta chains from one sample, sequenced in a study of technical replicates of blood from a handful of donors (dated by TCRdb to about 2017). Library generation was performed with the immunoSEQ multiplex PCR assay. The source is immuneACCESS, and TCRdb retained only in-frame sequences with V and J called. Part of the clones is not carried over; for the studies checked, unresolved V genes explain less than half of this, and the remainder is unexplained. The sample table records roughly 90,000 clones; around 92% of these occur just once. The ten largest clones represent roughly 0.25% of the sample. Sequencing used T cells isolated from PBMCs. The receptors were gathered from a human donor in good health.

The V and J genes are TRBV9 and TRBJ2-5, with 7 bases identical to TRBD2. The CDR3 is made up of 15 amino acids. Unmatched junction bases numbered 7, after V lost 3 bases and J lost 2 bases. Germline V gene data show CDR1 as SGDLS and CDR2 as YYNGEE. This chain's CDR3 is CASSGRSGVQETQYF. For the CDR3, the DNA is TGTGCCAGCAGCGGGAGAAGCGGGGTGCAAGAGACCCAGTACTTC.

The J gene is TRBJ2-6, the V gene TRBV7-9, with 10 bases identical to TRBD2. With 5 bases clipped from V and 0 bases from J, the junction kept 10 bases outside the gene matches. The germline gives CDR1 SEHNR, CDR2 FQNEAQ (reference sequence). CDR3 length: 19 residues. CDR3 nucleotides: TGTGCCAGCAGCGCTAAAGGACTAGCGGCCCTCTCTGGGGCCAACGTCCTGACTTTC. Its translation is CASSAKGLAALSGANVLTF.

This chain links TRBV28 with TRBJ2-3, with 13 bases aligning to TRBD2. CDR1 and CDR2 from the germline V gene are MDHEN and SYDVKM. The CDR3 consists of 24 residues. V trimming: 3 bases; J trimming: 0 bases; junction bases outside the gene matches: 24. CDR3 amino acids: CASSFPPTPTRGLAGASSTDTQYF. For the CDR3, the DNA is TGTGCCAGCAGTTTCCCCCCTACTCCTACCCGTGGACTAGCGGGAGCATCTAGCACAGATACGCAGTATTTT.

This sequence joins TRBV6-1 and TRBJ1-2; 8 bases align to TRBD1. CDR1 and CDR2 (germline): MNHNS, SASEGT. The CDR3 sequence is 13 residues long. V was pared by 11 bases and J by 6 bases, with 11 bases of the junction left unmatched. CDR3: CAGRQGAIDGYTF. CDR3 bases: TGTGCCGGGCGTCAGGGGGCGATTGATGGCTACACCTTC.

The chain employs TRBV27 and TRBJ2-3, with D maybe TRBD2 (6 bases). The germline gives CDR1 MNHEY, CDR2 SMNVEV (reference sequence). The CDR3 has 15 residues. The V end was cut by 2 bases, the J end by 2 bases, with 11 bases between. CDR3 amino acids: CASSLAGYNTDTQYF. The CDR3 region has the DNA TGTGCCAGCAGTTTAGCGGGGTACAACACAGATACGCAGTATTTT.

V gene TRBV7-3 combines with J gene TRBJ2-7; 7 bases fit TRBD1. The CDR3 is made up of 14 amino acids. CDR1 and CDR2 (germline): SGHTA, FQGTGA. The V and J ends lost 5 bases and 1 base, in that order; junction bases with no gene match: 5. CDR3 DNA: TGTGCCAGCAGCGTAAGGGGGCCGTCCTACGAGCAGTACTTC. Its translation is CASSVRGPSYEQYF.

The chain employs TRBV11-3 and TRBJ2-5, with 9 bases that match TRBD1. This CDR3 is built from 15 residues. CDR1 and CDR2 from the germline V gene are SGHNT and YENEEA. V lost 4 bases and J lost 2; bases outside the gene matches: 5. The CDR3 reads CASSSGTGRQETQYF. CDR3 in DNA: TGTGCCAGCAGCTCTGGGACAGGGCGGCAAGAGACCCAGTACTTC.

The V and J genes are TRBV4-1 and TRBJ1-5, with a possible D match to TRBD1 (5 bases). Germline lookup yields CDR1 MGHRA and CDR2 YSYEKL. This CDR3 contains 16 residues. Trimming left V 2 bases short and J 0 bases short, with 11 bases between. The CDR3 is CASSQPQGNSNQPQHF. CDR3 nucleotide sequence: TGCGCCAGCAGCCAACCTCAGGGAAATAGCAATCAGCCCCAGCATTTT.

The V gene is TRBV7-9, the J gene TRBJ1-2; 9 bases map to TRBD1. Per the germline V gene, CDR1 is SEHNR and CDR2 is FQNEAQ (reference sequence). J gave up 4 bases and V 3 bases, and 9 bases lay outside the gene matches. CDR3 size: 16 residues. CDR3 region: CASSLPRTGVSYGYTF. Written as DNA, the CDR3 is TGTGCCAGCAGCTTGCCTCGGACAGGGGTCTCCTATGGCTACACCTTC. Complete variable domain (other parts from reference TRBV7-9 and TRBJ1-2): DTGVSQNPRHKITKRGQNVTFRCDPISEHNRLYWYRQTLGQGPEFLTYFQNEAQLEKSRLLSDRFSAERPKGSFSTLEIQRTEQGDSAMYLCASSLPRTGVSYGYTFGSGTRLTVV.

V and J are TRBV6-5 and TRBJ1-2; a weak D match, TRBD1 (6 bases). Per the germline V gene, CDR1 is MNHEY and CDR2 is SVGAGI. Trimming took off 4 bases at V and 12 bases at J, with 21 bases between the two ends. This CDR3 has 14 residues. The CDR3 here is CASSSEGGRRVNTF. DNA of the CDR3: TGTGCCAGCAGTTCCGAGGGGGGGCGTAGGGTCAACACCTTC.

This CDR3 reads CAIRDLRSSYNEQFF. The CDR3 DNA sequence: TGTGCCATCAGGGATTTACGGAGCTCCTACAATGAGCAGTTCTTC. This chain connects TRBV10-3 to TRBJ2-1; D gene ambiguous. CDR1 ENHRY and CDR2 SYGVKD come from the germline V gene. Trimming removed 6 bases at V and 0 bases at J, with 12 bases between. CDR3 length: 15 residues.

The J gene is TRBJ2-5, the V gene TRBV11-2, with 9 bases identical to TRBD1. The CDR3 spans 17 residues. Trimming cost V 5 bases and J 2 bases; bases outside gene matches: 12. CDR1 SGHAT and CDR2 FQNNGV come from the germline V gene. The CDR3 sequence is CASSAPPGTGWQETQYF. DNA of the CDR3: TGTGCCAGCAGCGCACCGCCCGGGACAGGGTGGCAAGAGACCCAGTACTTC.

The chain couples TRBV6-6 to TRBJ2-3, with 7 nucleotides matching TRBD2. Germline trimming cut 0 bases from V and 4 bases from J; bases unmatched to any gene: 1. CDR3 length equals 14 residues. Germline loops: CDR1 MNHNY, CDR2 SVGAGI (reference sequence). The CDR3 nucleotides read TGTGCCAGCAGTTACTCAGCGGGGTCAGATACGCAGTATTTT. Its protein product is CASSYSAGSDTQYF.

The chain is built from TRBV28 and TRBJ2-1; 10 nucleotides agree with TRBD1. CDR3 size: 17 residues. V was pared by 6 bases and J by 4 bases, with 12 bases of the junction left unmatched. Germline CDR1 MDHEN, CDR2 SYDVKM. The CDR3 region has the DNA TGTGCCAGCAGCACCCGGGACAGGGGATATCAGTACAATGAGCAGTTCTTC. Protein: CASSTRDRGYQYNEQFF.

Here the CDR3 DNA reads TGTGCCTGGAGAATTAGCGGGGCGTCACGAGATACGCAGTATTTT. It is translated as CAWRISGASRDTQYF. The rearrangement joins TRBV30 to TRBJ2-3, with 8 bases fitting TRBD2. Germline assignment: CDR1 GTSNPN and CDR2 SVGIG (reference sequence). The CDR3 contains 15 residues. Trimming at V came to 3 bases and at J to 5 bases, leaving 10 bases not matched to a gene.

The V gene is TRBV19, the J gene TRBJ1-3, with unresolved D. The CDR3 length is 13 residues. V was trimmed by 5 bases and J by 2 bases, leaving 7 bases between them. Germline V gene lookup returns CDR1 LNHDA and CDR2 SQIVND (reference sequence). DNA for the CDR3: TGTGCCAGTAGTTCCGGGGCTGGAAACACCATATATTTT. It codes for CASSSGAGNTIYF.

This chain links TRBV5-1 with TRBJ2-7; 8 bases agree with TRBD1. The CDR3 totals 14 residues. V lost 0 bases to trimming and J lost 6 bases; unmatched junction nucleotides: 5. Per the germline V gene, CDR1 is SGHRS and CDR2 is YFSETQ. CDR3 nucleotides: TGCGCCAGCAGCTTGGGAACCACAGGGGGCGAGCAGTACTTC. Encoded protein: CASSLGTTGGEQYF.

This CDR3 is CASSSRGTQPQHF. The CDR3 coding sequence is TGTGCCAGCAGTTCGAGGGGGACTCAGCCCCAGCATTTT. This sequence joins TRBV28 and TRBJ1-5; the D gene is possibly TRBD1 (6 bases). Germline CDR1 reads MDHEN; CDR2 reads SYDVKM. The germline V and J ends were trimmed by 4 bases and 6 bases, with 10 bases remaining between them. The CDR3 spans 13 residues.

This chain uses TRBV6-1 with TRBJ2-3, with 7 bases that match TRBD1. J was trimmed by 2 bases and V by 6 bases; bases with no gene match: 8. The CDR3 has 15 amino acids. Germline CDR1 MNHNS, CDR2 SASEGT. The CDR3 nucleotides are TGTGCCAGCAGGAGGACAGGTTGGGCCACAGATACGCAGTATTTT. This gives the protein CASRRTGWATDTQYF.

This sequence joins TRBV6-1 and TRBJ2-7; TRBD1 aligns across 8 bases. The junction had 7 bases not matched to a gene; V was cut back by 10 bases and J by 5 bases. Germline V gives CDR1 MNHNS, CDR2 SASEGT. The CDR3 extends over 12 amino acids. This CDR3 is CATGDRPNEQYF. The DNA of the CDR3 is TGTGCCACAGGGGACAGGCCAAACGAGCAGTACTTC.

The J gene is TRBJ2-1, the V gene TRBV5-4; TRBD1 matches at 7 bases. The CDR3 runs 13 residues. Losses at the gene ends were 5 bases for V and 2 bases for J; bases not matched to a gene: 1. The germline V gene has CDR1 SGHNT and CDR2 YYREEE (reference sequence). CDR3 region: CASRQGTYNEQFF. CDR3 coding DNA: TGTGCCAGCAGACAGGGGACCTACAATGAGCAGTTCTTC.

V and J are TRBV7-9 and TRBJ2-5, with D tentatively TRBD1 (6 bases). The ends were cut back, 5 bases at V and 4 bases at J, with 8 bases in the middle. This CDR3 comprises 12 residues. The germline gives CDR1 SEHNR, CDR2 FQNEAQ (reference sequence). Here the CDR3 reads CASSRRGETQYF. In DNA form, the CDR3 reads TGTGCCAGCAGCCGCAGGGGAGAGACCCAGTACTTC.

This clone was detected only a few times. This rearrangement joins TRBV19 to TRBJ1-1; 10 nucleotides line up with TRBD1. The CDR3 is 12 residues long. The germline V gene has CDR1 LNHDA and CDR2 SQIVND (reference sequence). V was clipped by 11 bases and J by 4 bases; unmatched bases: 4. The CDR3 nucleotides read TGTGCCGCTCGGACAGGGGGCACTGAAGCTTTCTTT. Its translation: CAARTGGTEAFF.

V is TRBV10-3 and J is TRBJ1-1, with D possibly TRBD1 on 6 matching bases. The CDR3 loop spans 16 amino acids. Germline V gene data show CDR1 as ENHRY and CDR2 as SYGVKD. V was trimmed by 0 bases and J by 4 bases, leaving 15 bases between them. The CDR3 here is CAISESGKGVGTEAFF. CDR3 DNA sequence: TGTGCCATCAGTGAGTCCGGGAAGGGGGTAGGCACTGAAGCTTTCTTT.

The rearrangement links TRBV4-2 to TRBJ1-4, with TRBD1 identical over 10 bases. The germline V gene encodes CDR1 LGHNA and CDR2 YNFKEQ. The V segment lost 3 bases and the J segment 2 bases; nucleotides outside the gene matches: 9. The length of the CDR3 is 18 residues. Here the CDR3 DNA reads TGTGCCAGCAGCCACGACGACAGGGGGCGTTCGACTAATGAAAAACTGTTTTTT. Its protein is CASSHDDRGRSTNEKLFF.

V usage is TRBV9 and J usage is TRBJ1-2; 8 bases fit TRBD1. Trimming removed 4 bases from V and 4 bases from J; junction bases left unmatched: 6. Germline CDR1 reads SGDLS; CDR2 reads YYNGEE. This CDR3 spans 14 amino acids. DNA of the CDR3: TGTGCCAGCAGCCAACAGGGGGTGAGCTATGGCTACACCTTC. Its protein is CASSQQGVSYGYTF.

This clone was seen only once. The chain links TRBV7-9 to TRBJ1-2; 7 positions agree with TRBD1. Germline trimming cut 6 bases from V and 4 bases from J; bases unmatched to any gene: 14. Germline V gene data show CDR1 as SEHNR and CDR2 as FQNEAQ (reference sequence). The CDR3 runs 16 residues. CDR3 region: CASSLTGGDRVYGYTF. In nucleotides, the CDR3 is TGTGCCAGCAGTCTCACGGGGGGGGACAGAGTCTATGGCTACACCTTC.

The chain couples TRBV4-1 to TRBJ1-3; no definite D call. Trimming shortened V by 2 bases and J by 2 bases, and 13 bases separated the two germline ends. Germline-derived CDR1 and CDR2 are MGHRA and YSYEKL. This CDR3 comprises 16 residues. CDR3 bases: TGCGCCAGCAGCCAAACAATTGGAACAGCTGGAAACACCATATATTTT. Its translation: CASSQTIGTAGNTIYF.

V and J are TRBV13 and TRBJ2-7, with TRBD2 identical over 9 bases. CDR3 length equals 14 residues. The J segment lost 4 bases and the V segment lost 4 bases, leaving 5 bases of the junction unmatched. The V gene's germline CDR1 is PRHDT and CDR2 FYEKMQ (reference sequence). The CDR3 here is CASSSLAGQYEQYF. DNA of the CDR3: TGTGCCAGCAGCTCCCTAGCGGGGCAGTACGAGCAGTACTTC.

The V and J genes are TRBV4-1 and TRBJ2-2, with TRBD1 matching over 12 bases. This CDR3 comprises 16 residues. V lost 1 base to trimming and J lost 6 bases; unmatched junction nucleotides: 3. CDR1 and CDR2 from the germline V gene are MGHRA and YSYEKL. CDR3 sequence (DNA): TGCGCCAGCAGCCAAGGGGACAGGGGGCCGGCCGGGGAGCTGTTTTTT. Its translation: CASSQGDRGPAGELFF.